This TCR beta chain was retrieved from a study of CD8 T cells in ankylosing spondylitis. As to this clonotype: The antigen is not known.

The CDR3 length is 18 residues. In germline, CDR1 is SGHAT, CDR2 FQNNGV. V was clipped by 4 bases and J by 3 bases; unmatched bases: 8. Using quantitative 5'-RACE with molecular barcodes, the authors made TCR beta libraries. TCRdb independently ran MiXCR on the 5' RACE reads; one entry per CDR3 protein. The sample carries fewer than 750,000 distinct CDR3 sequences, around a fifth recorded once. General study findings and limits: For ankylosing spondylitis blood, a TCR beta motif of 7 or 8 highly homologous variants appeared characteristic. Researchers reportedly found disease-linked clones significantly enriched in matched ankylosing spondylitis synovial fluid.

Sequenced input: blood, either unsorted or a sorted T cell fraction (not recorded which). This sequence joins TRBV11-2 and TRBJ2-1; 14 nucleotides align to TRBD2. The sequence was obtained from a male donor with ankylosing spondylitis. CDR3 sequence (DNA): TGTGCCAGCAGCTCAGGGACTAGCGGGAGCTGGTACTACAATGAGCAGTTCTTC. As protein: CASSSGTSGSWYYNEQFF.